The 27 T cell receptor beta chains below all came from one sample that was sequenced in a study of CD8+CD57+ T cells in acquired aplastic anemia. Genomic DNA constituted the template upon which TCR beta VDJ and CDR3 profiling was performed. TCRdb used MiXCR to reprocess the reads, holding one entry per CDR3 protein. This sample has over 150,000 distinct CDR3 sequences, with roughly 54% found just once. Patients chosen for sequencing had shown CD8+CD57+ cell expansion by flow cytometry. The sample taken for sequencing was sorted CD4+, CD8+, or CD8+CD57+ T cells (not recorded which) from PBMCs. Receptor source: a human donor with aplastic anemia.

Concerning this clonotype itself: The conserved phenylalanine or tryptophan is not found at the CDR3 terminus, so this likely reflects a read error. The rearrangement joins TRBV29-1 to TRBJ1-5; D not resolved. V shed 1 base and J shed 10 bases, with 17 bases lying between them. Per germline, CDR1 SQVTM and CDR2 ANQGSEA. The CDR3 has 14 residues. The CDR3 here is CSVEGAAKLGPQHS. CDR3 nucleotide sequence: TGCAGCGTTGAAGGGGCCGCCAAGCTTGGCCCCCAGCATTCT.

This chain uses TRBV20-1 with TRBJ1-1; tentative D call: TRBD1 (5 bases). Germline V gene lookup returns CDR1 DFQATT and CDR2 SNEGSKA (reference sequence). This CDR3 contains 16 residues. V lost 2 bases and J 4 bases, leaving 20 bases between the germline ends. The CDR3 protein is CSARSAGKDLGTEAFF. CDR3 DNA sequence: TGCAGTGCTAGATCGGCAGGGAAGGACTTGGGCACTGAAGCTTTCTTT.

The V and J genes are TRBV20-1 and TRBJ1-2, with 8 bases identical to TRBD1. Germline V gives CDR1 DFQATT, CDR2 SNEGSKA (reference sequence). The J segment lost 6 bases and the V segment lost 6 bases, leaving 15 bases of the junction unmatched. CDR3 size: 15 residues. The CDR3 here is CSAYRRQGTLDGYTF. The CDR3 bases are TGCAGTGCCTATCGTAGACAGGGGACTCTAGATGGCTACACCTTC.

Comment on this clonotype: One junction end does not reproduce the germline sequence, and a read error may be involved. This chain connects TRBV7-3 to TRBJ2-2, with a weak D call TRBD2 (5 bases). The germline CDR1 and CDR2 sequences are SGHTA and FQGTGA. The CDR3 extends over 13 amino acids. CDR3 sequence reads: CASSPANTGELLF. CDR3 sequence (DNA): TGTGCCAGCAGTCCAGCGAACACCGGGGAGCTGCTTTTT.

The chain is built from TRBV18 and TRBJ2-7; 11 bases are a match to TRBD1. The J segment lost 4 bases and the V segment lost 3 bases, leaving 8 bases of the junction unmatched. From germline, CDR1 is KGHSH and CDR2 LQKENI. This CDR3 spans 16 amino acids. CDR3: CASSPAQGQGVYEQYF. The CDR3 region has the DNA TGTGCCAGCTCACCCGCCCAGGGACAGGGGGTATACGAGCAGTACTTC.

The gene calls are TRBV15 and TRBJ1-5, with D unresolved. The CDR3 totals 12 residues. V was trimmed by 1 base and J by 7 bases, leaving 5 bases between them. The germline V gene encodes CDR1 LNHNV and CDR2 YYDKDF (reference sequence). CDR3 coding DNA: TGTGCCACCAGCAGAGCGAACCAGCCCCAGCATTTT. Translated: CATSRANQPQHF.

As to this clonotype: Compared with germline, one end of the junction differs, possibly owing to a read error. The CDR3: CASSISGGEDERCF. The DNA of the CDR3 is TGTGCCAGTAGTATCTCAGGGGGCGAAGACGAGCGATGCTTC. The chain recombines TRBV7-9 with TRBJ2-7; 8 nucleotides line up with TRBD1. Germline CDR1 reads SEHNR; CDR2 reads FQNEAQ (reference sequence). This CDR3 is 14 amino acids long.

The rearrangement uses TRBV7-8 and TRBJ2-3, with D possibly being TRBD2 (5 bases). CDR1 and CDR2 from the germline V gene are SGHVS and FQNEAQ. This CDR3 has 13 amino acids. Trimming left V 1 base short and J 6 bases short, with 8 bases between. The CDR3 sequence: CASSLDQRDTQYF. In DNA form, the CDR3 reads TGTGCCAGCAGCTTAGACCAGCGGGATACGCAGTATTTT.

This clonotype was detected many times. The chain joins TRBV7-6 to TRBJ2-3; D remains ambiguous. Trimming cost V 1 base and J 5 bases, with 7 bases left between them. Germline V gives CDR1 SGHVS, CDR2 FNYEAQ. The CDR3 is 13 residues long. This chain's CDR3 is CASSLGVGDTQYF. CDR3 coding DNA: TGTGCCAGCAGCTTAGGAGTGGGAGATACGCAGTATTTT.

Here the CDR3 reads CASSLGSSETQYF. Here the CDR3 DNA reads TGTGCCAGCAGTTTAGGGAGTTCGGAGACCCAGTACTTC. The gene calls are TRBV12-3 or TRBV12-4 and TRBJ2-5; D ambiguous. The CDR3 consists of 13 residues. The ends were cut back, 1 base at V and 5 bases at J, with 8 bases in the middle.

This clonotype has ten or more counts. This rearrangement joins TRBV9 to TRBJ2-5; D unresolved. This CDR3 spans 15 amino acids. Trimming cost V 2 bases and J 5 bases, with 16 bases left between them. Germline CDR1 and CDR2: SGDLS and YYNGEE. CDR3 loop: CASSVLGRVLETQYF. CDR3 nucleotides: TGTGCCAGCAGCGTCCTCGGCCGGGTTTTGGAGACCCAGTACTTC.

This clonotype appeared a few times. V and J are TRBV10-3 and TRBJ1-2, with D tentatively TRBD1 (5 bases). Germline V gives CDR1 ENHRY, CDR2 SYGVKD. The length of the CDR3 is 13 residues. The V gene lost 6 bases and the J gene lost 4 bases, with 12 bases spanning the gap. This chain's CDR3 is CAIRGWGGYGYTF. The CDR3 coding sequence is TGTGCCATCAGAGGTTGGGGGGGCTATGGCTACACCTTC.

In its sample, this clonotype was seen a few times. In DNA form, the CDR3 reads TGTGCCAGCAGCTTGACAGGCCCCGGTTCACCCCTCCACTTT. Protein sequence: CASSLTGPGSPLHF. The chain joins TRBV5-6 to TRBJ1-6, with D possibly TRBD1 on 5 matching bases. Germline V gene lookup returns CDR1 SGHDT and CDR2 YYEEEE. The CDR3 extends over 14 amino acids. The V end was cut by 1 base, the J end by 9 bases, with 11 bases between.

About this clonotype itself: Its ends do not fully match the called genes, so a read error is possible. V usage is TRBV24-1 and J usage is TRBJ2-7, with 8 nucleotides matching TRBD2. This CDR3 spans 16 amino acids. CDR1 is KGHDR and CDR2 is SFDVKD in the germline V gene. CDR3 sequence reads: CATSDPSPAGVDEQHF. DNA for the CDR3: TGTGCCACCAGTGACCCCTCCCCAGCGGGAGTGGACGAGCAGCACTTC.

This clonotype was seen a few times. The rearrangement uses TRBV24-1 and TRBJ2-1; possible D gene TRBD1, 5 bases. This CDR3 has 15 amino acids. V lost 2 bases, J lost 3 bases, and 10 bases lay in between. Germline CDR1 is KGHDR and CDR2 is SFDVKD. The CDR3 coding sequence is TGTGCCACCAGTGATTCAGGGTCGGGCTACAATGAGCAGTTCTTC. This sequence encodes CATSDSGSGYNEQFF.

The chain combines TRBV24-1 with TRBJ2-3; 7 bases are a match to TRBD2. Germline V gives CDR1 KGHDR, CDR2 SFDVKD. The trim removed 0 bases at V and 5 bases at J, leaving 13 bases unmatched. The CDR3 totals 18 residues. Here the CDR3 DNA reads TGTGCCACCAGTGATTTGTATTCGGCGGGGGAGGGTAAAGATACGCAGTATTTT. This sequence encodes CATSDLYSAGEGKDTQYF.

The CDR3 region is CASSFEGTNVLTF. DNA of the CDR3: TGTGCCAGCAGCTTCGAGGGGACCAACGTCCTGACTTTC. The chain couples TRBV5-4 to TRBJ2-6; D could derive from TRBD1 or TRBD2 (5 bases each). This CDR3 spans 13 amino acids. The germline gives CDR1 SGHNT, CDR2 YYREEE (reference sequence). The germline V and J ends were trimmed by 2 bases and 8 bases, with 8 bases remaining between them. Drawing the rest from reference TRBV5-4 and TRBJ2-6, the complete variable domain is ETGVTQSPTHLIKTRGQQVTLRCSSQSGHNTVSWYQQALGQGPQFIFQYYREEENGRGNFPPRFSGLQFPNYSSELNVNALELDDSALYLCASSFEGTNVLTFGAGSRLTVL.

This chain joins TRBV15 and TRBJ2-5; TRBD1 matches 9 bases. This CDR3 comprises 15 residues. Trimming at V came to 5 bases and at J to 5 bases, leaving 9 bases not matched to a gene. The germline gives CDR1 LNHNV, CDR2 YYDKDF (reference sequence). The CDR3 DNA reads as TGTGCCACCAGCTCCTCGACAGGGGGGAGGGAGACCCAGTACTTC. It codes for CATSSSTGGRETQYF.

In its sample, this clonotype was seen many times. This CDR3 is CASSYGASSWWEETQYF. The DNA for the CDR3 is TGTGCCAGCAGTTACGGGGCTAGCAGCTGGTGGGAAGAGACCCAGTACTTC. This chain uses TRBV6-5 with TRBJ2-5; D assignment may be TRBD1 or TRBD2 (5 bases each). V lost 2 bases and J 3 bases, leaving 19 bases between the germline ends. The CDR3 extends over 17 amino acids. Per germline, CDR1 MNHEY and CDR2 SVGAGI.

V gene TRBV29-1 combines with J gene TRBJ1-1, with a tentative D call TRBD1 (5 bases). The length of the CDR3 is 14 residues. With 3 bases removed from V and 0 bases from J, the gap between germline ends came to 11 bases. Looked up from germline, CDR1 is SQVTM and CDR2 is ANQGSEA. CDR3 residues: CSVDEGLMNTEAFF. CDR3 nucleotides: TGCAGCGTTGATGAGGGGCTAATGAACACTGAAGCTTTCTTT.

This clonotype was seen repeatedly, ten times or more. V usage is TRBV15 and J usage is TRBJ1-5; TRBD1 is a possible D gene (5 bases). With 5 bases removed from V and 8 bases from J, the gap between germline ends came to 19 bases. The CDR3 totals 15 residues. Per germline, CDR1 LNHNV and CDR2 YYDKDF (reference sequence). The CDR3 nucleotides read TGTGCCACCAGCGACGGGGGGATTCCTTTGGAGCCCCAGCATTTT. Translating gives CATSDGGIPLEPQHF.

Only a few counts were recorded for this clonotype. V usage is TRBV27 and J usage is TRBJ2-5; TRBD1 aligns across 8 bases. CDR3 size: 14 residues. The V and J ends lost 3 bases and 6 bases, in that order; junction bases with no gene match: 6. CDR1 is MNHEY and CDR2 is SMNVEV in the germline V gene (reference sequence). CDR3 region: CASSLQGAHKTQYF. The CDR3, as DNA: TGTGCCAGCAGTTTGCAGGGGGCCCACAAGACCCAGTACTTC.

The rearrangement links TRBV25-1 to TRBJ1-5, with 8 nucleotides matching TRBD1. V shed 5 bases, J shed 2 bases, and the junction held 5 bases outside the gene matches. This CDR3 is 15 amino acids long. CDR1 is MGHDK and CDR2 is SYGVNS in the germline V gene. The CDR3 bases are TGTGCCAGCAGTCCTCCGGGACAGGGCAATCAGCCCCAGCATTTT. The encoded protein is CASSPPGQGNQPQHF.

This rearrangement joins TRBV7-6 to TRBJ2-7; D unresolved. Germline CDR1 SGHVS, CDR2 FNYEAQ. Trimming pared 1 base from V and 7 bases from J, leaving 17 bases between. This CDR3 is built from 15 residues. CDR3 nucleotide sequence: TGTGCCAGCAGCTTAGGGTCAGGTGCCTTTTGGGAGCAGTACTTC. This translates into CASSLGSGAFWEQYF.

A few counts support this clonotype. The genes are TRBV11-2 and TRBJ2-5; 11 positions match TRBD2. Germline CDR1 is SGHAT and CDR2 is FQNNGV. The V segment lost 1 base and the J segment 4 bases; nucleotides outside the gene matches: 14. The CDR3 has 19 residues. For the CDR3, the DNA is TGTGCCAGCAGCTTAGTCACCTTTTATAGCGGGGGGGCAAGAGAGACCCAGTACTTC. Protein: CASSLVTFYSGGARETQYF.

The CDR3 protein is CASSLVAGGQGDTQYF. The DNA of the CDR3 is TGTGCCAGCAGCTTAGTAGCGGGGGGCCAAGGAGATACGCAGTATTTT. V and J are TRBV11-2 and TRBJ2-3; TRBD2 matches at 10 bases. CDR1 is SGHAT and CDR2 is FQNNGV in the germline V gene. This CDR3 spans 16 amino acids. The V segment lost 1 base and the J segment 5 bases; nucleotides outside the gene matches: 6.

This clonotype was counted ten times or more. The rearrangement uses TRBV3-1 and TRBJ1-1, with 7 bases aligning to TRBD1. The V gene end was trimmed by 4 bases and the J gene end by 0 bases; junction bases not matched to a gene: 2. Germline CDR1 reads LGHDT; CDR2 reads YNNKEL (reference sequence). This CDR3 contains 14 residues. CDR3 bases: TGTGCCAGCAGCCCGGGACAGCTGAACACTGAAGCTTTCTTT. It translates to CASSPGQLNTEAFF.